This T cell receptor (beta chain) was identified during a study of shared clonotypes between healthy human individuals. Genomic DNA of every subset was divided equally among multiple immunoSEQ plates. Each PCR replicate run on unsorted PBMC took in roughly 0.3 ug DNA, around 30,000 T cell genomes. The protocol was immunoSEQ multiplex PCR, while the TCRdb copy is restricted to in-frame clones and leaves out a portion. The table records around 440,000 clones, roughly three quarters of them present only once. Donors, without exception, were Caucasian adults residing in Nashville, Tennessee. There are 15 residues in the CDR3. Germline values: CDR1 LGHNA, CDR2 YNFKEQ. Trimming took 2 bases from V and 5 from J, leaving 13 bases between them.

The J gene is TRBJ2-1, the V gene TRBV4-2, with unresolved D. The sequencing input was PBMCs. This clonotype was sampled from a woman aged 35 to 49 in good health. Some clones in this sample may be carry-over from other donors' samples. Here the CDR3 reads CASSQSHVHNNEQFF. CDR3 bases: TGTGCCAGCAGCCAATCTCATGTCCATAACAATGAGCAGTTCTTC.